What follows describes a single T cell receptor (beta chain). The data were obtained in a study of technical replicates of blood from a handful of donors. The repertoire was sequenced with immunoSEQ multiplex PCR; TCRdb's copy has only in-frame clones and lacks some. In the table there are 75,000 to 95,000 clones, about 89% of which are singletons. The CDR3 totals 18 residues. Germline V CDR1 and CDR2: SGHNT, YYREEE (reference sequence). The V gene end was trimmed by 3 bases and the J gene end by 0 bases; junction bases not matched to a gene: 14. The J gene is TRBJ1-1, the V gene TRBV5-4; 7 positions match TRBD1. The sample was T cells isolated from PBMCs. This receptor was taken from a human donor in good health. The CDR3 region has the DNA TGTGCCAGCAGCTCAAGCCCCGGGACAGATTTAATGAACACTGAAGCTTTCTTT. Its protein is CASSSSPGTDLMNTEAFF.